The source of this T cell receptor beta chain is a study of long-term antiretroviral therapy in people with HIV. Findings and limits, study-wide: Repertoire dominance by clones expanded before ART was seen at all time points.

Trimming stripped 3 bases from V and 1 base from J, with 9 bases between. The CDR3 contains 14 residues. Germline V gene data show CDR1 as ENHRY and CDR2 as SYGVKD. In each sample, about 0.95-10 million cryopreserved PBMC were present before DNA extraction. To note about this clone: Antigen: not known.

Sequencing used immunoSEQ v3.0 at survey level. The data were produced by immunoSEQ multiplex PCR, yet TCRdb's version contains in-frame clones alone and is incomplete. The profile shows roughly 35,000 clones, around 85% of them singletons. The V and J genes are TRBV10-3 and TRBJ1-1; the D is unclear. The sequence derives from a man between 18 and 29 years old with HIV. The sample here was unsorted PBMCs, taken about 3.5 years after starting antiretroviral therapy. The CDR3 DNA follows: TGTGCCATCAGTGAAATCTTGGGGAACACTGAAGCTTTCTTT. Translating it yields CAISEILGNTEAFF.